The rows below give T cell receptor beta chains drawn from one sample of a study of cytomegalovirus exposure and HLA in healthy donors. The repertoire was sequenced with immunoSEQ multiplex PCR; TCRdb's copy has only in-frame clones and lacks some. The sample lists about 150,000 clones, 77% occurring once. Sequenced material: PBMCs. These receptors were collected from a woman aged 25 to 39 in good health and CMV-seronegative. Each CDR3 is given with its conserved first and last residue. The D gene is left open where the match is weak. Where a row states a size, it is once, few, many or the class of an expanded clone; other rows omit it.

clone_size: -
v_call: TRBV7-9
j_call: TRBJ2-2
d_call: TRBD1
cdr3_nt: TGTGCCAGCAGCTTGAGGACAGGGGGCGGCGGGGAGCTGTTTTTT
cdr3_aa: CASSLRTGGGGELFF

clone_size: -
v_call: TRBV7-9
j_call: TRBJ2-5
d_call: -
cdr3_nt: TGTGCCACGAGGGAGGATGGGCAGCCCGACCAAGAGACCCAGTACTTC
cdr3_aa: CATREDGQPDQETQYF

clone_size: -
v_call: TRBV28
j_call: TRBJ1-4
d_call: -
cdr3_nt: TGTGCCAGCAGTTTATGGGACAGCTCCGCTGCAACTAATGAAAAACTGTTTTTT
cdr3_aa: CASSLWDSSAATNEKLFF

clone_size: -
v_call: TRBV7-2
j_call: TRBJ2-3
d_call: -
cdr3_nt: TGTGCCAGCAGCTTAGCCCCGCGGGTTGGGGTGGCAGATACGCAGTATTTT
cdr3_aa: CASSLAPRVGVADTQYF

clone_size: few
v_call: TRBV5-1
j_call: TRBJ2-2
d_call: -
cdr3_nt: TGCGCCAGCAACCTGGGACTGGTGAACACCGGGGAGCTGTTTTTT
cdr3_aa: CASNLGLVNTGELFF

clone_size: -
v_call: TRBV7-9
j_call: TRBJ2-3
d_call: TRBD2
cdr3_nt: TGTGCCAGCAGCCCCGGGACTAGCGGGACAGATACGCAGTATTTT
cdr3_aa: CASSPGTSGTDTQYF

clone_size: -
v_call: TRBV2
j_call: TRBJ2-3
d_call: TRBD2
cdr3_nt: TGTGCCAGCAGTACCCCTGGGGGGGGAGATACAGATACGCAGTATTTT
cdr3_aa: CASSTPGGGDTDTQYF

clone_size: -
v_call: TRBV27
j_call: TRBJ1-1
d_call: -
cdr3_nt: TGTGCCAGCAGTCCCGTCAGTTTTTTTCAGGAAGCTTTCTTT
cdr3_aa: CASSPVSFFQEAFF

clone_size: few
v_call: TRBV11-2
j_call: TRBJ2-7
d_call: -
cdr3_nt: TGTGCCAGCAGGCAGAACTACGAGCAGTACTTC
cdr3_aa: CASRQNYEQYF

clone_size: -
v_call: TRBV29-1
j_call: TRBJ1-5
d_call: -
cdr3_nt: TGCAGCGTTGAAGAATGGGAGGGACAGCCCCAGCATTTT
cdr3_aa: CSVEEWEGQPQHF

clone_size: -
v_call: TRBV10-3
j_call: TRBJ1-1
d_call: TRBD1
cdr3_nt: TGTGCCATCAGACTGACAGGGGAAGCTGAAGCTTTCTTT
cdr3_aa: CAIRLTGEAEAFF

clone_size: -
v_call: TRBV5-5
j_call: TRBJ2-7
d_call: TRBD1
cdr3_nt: TGTGCCAGCAGCAACCCCGGGACAGGCGACTACGAGCAGTACTTC
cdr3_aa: CASSNPGTGDYEQYF

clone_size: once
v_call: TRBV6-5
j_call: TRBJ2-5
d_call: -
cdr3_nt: TGTGCCAGCAGTTACTCGAATGCGAGGACCCAGTACTTC
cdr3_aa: CASSYSNARTQYF

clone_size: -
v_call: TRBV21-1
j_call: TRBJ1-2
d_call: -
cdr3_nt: TGTGCCAGCAGCAAAATGAGCGTTGGGGGCGCCCGGTATGGCTACACCTTC
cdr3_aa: CASSKMSVGGARYGYTF

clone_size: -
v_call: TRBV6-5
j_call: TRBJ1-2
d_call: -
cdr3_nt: TGTGCCAGCAGACCTCAAGGGGGGGTGGGCGGCTACACCTTC
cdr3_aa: CASRPQGGVGGYTF

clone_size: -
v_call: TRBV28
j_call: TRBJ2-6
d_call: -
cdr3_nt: TGTGCCAGCGGGACAGGGGCCAACGTCCTGACTTTC
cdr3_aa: CASGTGANVLTF

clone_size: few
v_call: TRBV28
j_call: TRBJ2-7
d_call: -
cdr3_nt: TGTGCCAGCAGTTCCGCTCGGACTGCGGACTACGAGCAGTACTTC
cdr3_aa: CASSSARTADYEQYF

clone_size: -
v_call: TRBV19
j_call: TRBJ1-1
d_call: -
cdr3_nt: TGTGCCAGTAGTCAACCCAGGCTGAACACTGAAGCTTTCTTT
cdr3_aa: CASSQPRLNTEAFF